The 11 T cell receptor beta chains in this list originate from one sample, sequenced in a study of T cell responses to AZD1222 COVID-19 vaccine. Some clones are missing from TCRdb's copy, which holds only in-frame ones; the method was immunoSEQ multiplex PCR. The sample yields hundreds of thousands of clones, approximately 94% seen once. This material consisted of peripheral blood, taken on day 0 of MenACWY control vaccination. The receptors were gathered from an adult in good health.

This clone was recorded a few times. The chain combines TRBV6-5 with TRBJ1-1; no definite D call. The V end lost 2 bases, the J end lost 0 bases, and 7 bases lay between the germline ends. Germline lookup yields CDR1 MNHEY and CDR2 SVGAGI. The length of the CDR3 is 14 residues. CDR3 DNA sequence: TGTGCCAGCAGTTACCCAGAGGTGAACACTGAAGCTTTCTTT. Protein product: CASSYPEVNTEAFF.

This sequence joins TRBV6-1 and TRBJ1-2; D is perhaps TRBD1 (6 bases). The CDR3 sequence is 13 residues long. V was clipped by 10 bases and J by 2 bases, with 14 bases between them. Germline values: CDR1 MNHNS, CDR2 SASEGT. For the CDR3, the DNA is TGTGCCATCTATAACGGACAGAACTATGGCTACACCTTC. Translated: CAIYNGQNYGYTF.

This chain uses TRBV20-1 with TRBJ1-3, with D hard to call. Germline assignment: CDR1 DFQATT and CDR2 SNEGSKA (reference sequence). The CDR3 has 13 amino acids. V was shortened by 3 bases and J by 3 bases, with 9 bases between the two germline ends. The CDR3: CSASYQNGNTIYF. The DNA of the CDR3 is TGCAGTGCTAGTTATCAGAATGGAAACACCATATATTTT.

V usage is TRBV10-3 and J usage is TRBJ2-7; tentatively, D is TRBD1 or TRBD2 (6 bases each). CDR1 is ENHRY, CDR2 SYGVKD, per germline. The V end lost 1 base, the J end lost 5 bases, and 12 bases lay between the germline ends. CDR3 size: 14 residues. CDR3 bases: TGTGCCATCAGTGAGTGGCGGGACACCAACGAGCAGTACTTC. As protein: CAISEWRDTNEQYF.

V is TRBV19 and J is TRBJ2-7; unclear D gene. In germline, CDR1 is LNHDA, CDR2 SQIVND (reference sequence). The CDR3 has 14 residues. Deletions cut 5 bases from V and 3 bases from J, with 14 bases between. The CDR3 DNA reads TGTGCCAGTAGTGCCGGTAGGATTGACTACGAGCAGTACTTC. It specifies CASSAGRIDYEQYF.

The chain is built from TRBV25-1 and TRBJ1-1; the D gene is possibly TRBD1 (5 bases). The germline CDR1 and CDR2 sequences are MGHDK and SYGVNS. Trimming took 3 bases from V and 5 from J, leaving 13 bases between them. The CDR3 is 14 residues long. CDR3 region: CASSDWSGGTEAFF. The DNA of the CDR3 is TGTGCCAGCAGTGACTGGTCGGGGGGGACTGAAGCTTTCTTT.

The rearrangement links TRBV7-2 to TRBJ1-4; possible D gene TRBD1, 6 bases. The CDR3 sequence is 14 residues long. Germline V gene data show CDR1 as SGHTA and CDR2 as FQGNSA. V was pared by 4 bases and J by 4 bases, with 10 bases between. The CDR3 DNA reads TGTGCCAGCAGCTCACAGGGATTTAATGAAAAACTGTTTTTT. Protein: CASSSQGFNEKLFF.

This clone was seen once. The CDR3 coding sequence is TGTGCCTGGAGTGCGTCTCGAGAGACCCAGTACTTC. Protein: CAWSASRETQYF. This chain links TRBV30 with TRBJ2-5; D gene uncertain. CDR1 and CDR2 from the germline V gene are GTSNPN and SVGIG (reference sequence). The CDR3 contains 12 residues. V dropped 1 base and J dropped 4 bases, with 7 bases sitting between them.

The DNA for the CDR3 is TGTGCCAGCAGCTTAGCGGGGGCCCGCGGGGGAGGCACTGAAGCTTTCTTT. This sequence encodes CASSLAGARGGGTEAFF. The rearrangement joins TRBV7-2 to TRBJ1-1; possibly TRBD1 for D (6 bases). The V and J ends lost 0 bases and 4 bases respectively, with 18 bases between them. Germline CDR1 SGHTA, CDR2 FQGNSA. The CDR3 is made up of 17 amino acids.

The CDR3 sequence: CASSYSGQRSYEQYF. The CDR3, as DNA: TGTGCCAGCAGTTACTCGGGACAGCGCTCCTACGAGCAGTACTTC. The chain joins TRBV6-5 to TRBJ2-7; 7 bases agree with TRBD1. The germline gives CDR1 MNHEY, CDR2 SVGAGI. The CDR3 runs 15 residues. Losses at the gene ends were 0 bases for V and 0 bases for J; bases not matched to a gene: 2.

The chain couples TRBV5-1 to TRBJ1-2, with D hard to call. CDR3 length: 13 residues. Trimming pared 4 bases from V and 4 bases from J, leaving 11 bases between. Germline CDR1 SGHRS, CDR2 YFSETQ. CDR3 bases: TGCGCCAGCAGCCCGACGGACCTCTATGGCTACACCTTC. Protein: CASSPTDLYGYTF.